Listed below are T cell receptor beta chains from one sample, sequenced in a study of cytomegalovirus exposure and HLA in healthy donors. The method was immunoSEQ multiplex PCR; TCRdb's version includes in-frame clones alone and lacks a portion of them. The sample lists fewer than 200,000 clones, around 73% occurring once. Sequenced input: PBMCs. These receptors originate from a woman younger than 30 in good health and CMV-seropositive. CDR3s include the opening cysteine and the closing phenylalanine or tryptophan. D genes are given only for firm matches. Clone sizes are given selectively: once, few, many, or a class where the clone is expanded.

J | V | D | length | size | CDR3 | DNA
TRBJ2-7 | TRBV27 | NA | 15 | NA | CASSLSGTTLYEQYF | TGTGCCAGCAGTTTATCGGGCACCACCCTCTACGAGCAGTACTTC
TRBJ2-7 | TRBV30 | TRBD1 | 19 | NA | CAWSDPKTGAPLMVYEQYF | TGTGCCTGGAGTGACCCTAAGACAGGGGCCCCCCTGATGGTCTACGAGCAGTACTTC
TRBJ1-2 | TRBV27 | NA | 14 | NA | CASSRSTQGHGYTF | TGTGCCAGCAGTCGGTCAACTCAGGGGCATGGCTACACCTTC
TRBJ1-2 | TRBV18 | NA | 13 | NA | CASSPPARDGYTF | TGTGCCAGCTCACCACCCGCGCGGGACGGCTACACCTTC
TRBJ2-3 | TRBV5-1 | NA | 14 | NA | CASRLGVSTDTQYF | TGCGCCAGCCGCCTCGGGGTTAGCACAGATACGCAGTATTTT
TRBJ2-7 | TRBV4-1 | NA | 13 | NA | CASSPSEAYEQYF | TGCGCCAGCAGCCCGTCAGAAGCCTACGAGCAGTACTTC
TRBJ2-1 | TRBV2 | NA | 15 | NA | CASSEFRGASNEQFF | TGTGCCAGCAGTGAATTCCGGGGAGCCTCCAATGAGCAGTTCTTC
TRBJ2-1 | TRBV7-2 | TRBD1 | 14 | NA | CASSRTTGMNEQFF | TGTGCCAGCAGCAGAACGACAGGGATGAATGAGCAGTTCTTC
TRBJ1-1 | TRBV28 | TRBD1 | 14 | NA | CASSRQGAGTEAFF | TGTGCCAGCAGTCGACAGGGGGCCGGAACTGAAGCTTTCTTT
TRBJ2-3 | TRBV7-3 | NA | 15 | NA | CASSPSRGLTDTQYF | TGTGCCAGCAGCCCCAGTAGGGGATTGACAGATACGCAGTATTTT
TRBJ2-7 | TRBV5-4 | NA | 12 | NA | CASSLGNYEQYF | TGTGCCAGCAGCTTAGGCAACTACGAGCAGTACTTC
TRBJ2-7 | TRBV27 | TRBD2 | 17 | NA | CASRQLAGGVDTYEQYF | TGTGCCAGCAGACAACTAGCGGGGGGGGTCGACACCTACGAGCAGTACTTC
TRBJ2-5 | TRBV5-1 | NA | 19 | NA | CASSLTPLGASGAQETQYF | TGCGCCAGCAGCTTGACCCCCCTGGGGGCTAGCGGAGCTCAAGAGACCCAGTACTTC
TRBJ1-4 | TRBV25-1 | NA | 16 | NA | CASSLSDRVINEKLFF | TGTGCCAGCAGTCTTTCAGACAGAGTCATTAATGAAAAACTGTTTTTT
TRBJ2-3 | TRBV28 | TRBD2 | 15 | NA | CASSLTSGVTDTQYF | TGTGCCAGCAGTTTGACTAGCGGGGTCACAGATACGCAGTATTTT
TRBJ1-4 | TRBV9 | NA | 14 | NA | CASTPGQYIEKLFF | TGTGCCAGCACCCCGGGACAATATATTGAAAAACTGTTTTTT
TRBJ2-5 | TRBV7-9 | TRBD2 | 13 | once | CSSSRGGQETQYF | TGTTCCAGCAGCCGGGGGGGTCAAGAGACCCAGTACTTC
TRBJ1-5 | TRBV9 | NA | 13 | NA | CASGGGNNQPQHF | TGTGCCAGCGGTGGGGGGAACAATCAGCCCCAGCATTTC
TRBJ2-2 | TRBV4-3 | NA | 18 | NA | CASSQDAGGSEGTGELFF | TGCGCCAGCAGCCAAGACGCCGGGGGTTCGGAGGGCACCGGGGAGCTGTTTTTT
TRBJ2-2 | TRBV2 | NA | 14 | NA | CASRPGEGTGELFF | TGTGCCAGCAGACCAGGGGAGGGCACCGGGGAGCTGTTTTTT
TRBJ2-2 | TRBV5-1 | TRBD1 | 13 | NA | CASRRQGTGELFF | TGCGCCAGCCGTAGACAGGGAACCGGGGAGCTGTTTTTT
TRBJ1-1 | TRBV29-1 | NA | 10 | NA | CSVPQPEAFF | TGCAGCGTGCCACAGCCAGAAGCTTTCTTT
TRBJ2-1 | TRBV18 | NA | 16 | NA | CASSPSGGREDNEQFF | TGTGCCAGCTCACCATCCGGGGGGCGCGAGGACAATGAGCAGTTCTTC
TRBJ2-5 | TRBV11-2 | NA | 15 | NA | CASTRDSGGQETQYF | TGTGCCAGCACCCGGGACAGCGGGGGCCAGGAGACCCAGTACTTC
TRBJ2-7 | TRBV19 | NA | 15 | NA | CASSIEAESSYEQYF | TGTGCCAGTAGTATAGAGGCGGAGAGCTCCTACGAGCAGTACTTC
TRBJ2-6 | TRBV2 | NA | 16 | few | CASSEGISSGANVLTF | TGTGCCAGCAGTGAAGGTATTAGCTCTGGGGCCAACGTCCTGACTTTC
TRBJ1-1 | TRBV5-5 | TRBD1 | 17 | NA | CASSPGTGGARNTEAFF | TGTGCCAGCAGCCCCGGGACAGGGGGCGCAAGGAACACTGAAGCTTTCTTT
TRBJ2-2 | TRBV19 | TRBD2 | 13 | NA | CASIGRDTGELFF | TGTGCCAGTATTGGGAGGGACACCGGGGAGCTGTTTTTT
TRBJ1-6 | TRBV4-1 | NA | 15 | NA | CASSLRSSYNSPLHF | TGCGCCAGCAGCCTCCGTAGCTCCTATAATTCACCCCTCCACTTT